This passage covers 22 T cell receptor beta chains from one sample sequenced in a study of shared clonotypes between healthy human individuals. Sequencing was performed with immunoSEQ multiplex PCR; in TCRdb, only in-frame clones are kept and a portion is missing. The sample lists some 1,600,000 clones; 98% were seen once. Sequencing used naive CD4+ T cells sorted from blood. The subset is: CD45RA+ positively selected. The receptor source for this set is a young man in good health.

The chain combines TRBV2 with TRBJ2-1; 11 bases agree with TRBD2. CDR1 and CDR2 from the germline V gene are SNHLY and FYNNEI. CDR3 length equals 14 residues. Unmatched junction bases numbered 4, after V lost 8 bases and J lost 4 bases. CDR3 coding DNA: TGTGCCAGCCTCAGACTAGCGGGGTACAATGAGCAGTTCTTC. Translation gives CASLRLAGYNEQFF.

This chain connects TRBV2 to TRBJ2-1; D not resolved. The germline V gene has CDR1 SNHLY and CDR2 FYNNEI. The germline V and J ends were trimmed by 6 bases and 0 bases, with 12 bases remaining between them. The CDR3 has 15 amino acids. The CDR3 nucleotides read TGTGCCAGCAGCCTCGGGCGGAGCTCCTACAATGAGCAGTTCTTC. Protein sequence: CASSLGRSSYNEQFF.

This chain connects TRBV19 to TRBJ1-2; TRBD1 agrees at 7 bases. Germline V gene data show CDR1 as LNHDA and CDR2 as SQIVND (reference sequence). The trim removed 5 bases at V and 6 bases at J, leaving 3 bases unmatched. The CDR3 sequence is 12 residues long. CDR3 residues: CASSLTGNGYTF. Written as DNA, the CDR3 is TGTGCCAGTAGTTTGACAGGGAATGGCTACACCTTC.

The V and J genes are TRBV7-9 and TRBJ2-7; D not resolved. The CDR3 length is 16 residues. The germline V gene encodes CDR1 SEHNR and CDR2 FQNEAQ (reference sequence). Trimming left V 5 bases short and J 6 bases short, with 23 bases between. CDR3: CASSLLIRAKSGEQYF. The CDR3, as DNA: TGTGCCAGCAGCCTCCTGATAAGGGCAAAGTCCGGCGAGCAGTACTTC.

The chain links TRBV18 to TRBJ2-1, with D perhaps matching TRBD1 (7 bases). Germline-derived CDR1 and CDR2 are KGHSH and LQKENI. The CDR3 spans 15 residues. V lost 1 base and J 10 bases, leaving 17 bases between the germline ends. CDR3 residues: CASSPHAGQISEQFF. CDR3 bases: TGTGCCAGCTCACCACATGCGGGACAGATAAGCGAGCAGTTCTTC. The full variable domain, rest sourced from reference TRBV18 and TRBJ2-1, is NAGVMQNPRHLVRRRGQEARLRCSPMKGHSHVYWYRQLPEEGLKFMVYLQKENIIDESGMPKERFSAEFPKEGPSILRIQQVVRGDSAAYFCASSPHAGQISEQFFGPGTRLTVL.

The chain links TRBV9 to TRBJ2-2; 7 bases align to TRBD2. Trimming took 1 base from V and 1 from J; bases not matched to a gene: 13. The CDR3 is 19 amino acids. Per the germline V gene, CDR1 is SGDLS and CDR2 is YYNGEE. The CDR3 coding sequence is TGTGCCAGCAGCGTAACCCGTGGTCCGGGAGGACTGAACACCGGGGAGCTGTTTTTT. Its protein is CASSVTRGPGGLNTGELFF.

The chain recombines TRBV7-9 with TRBJ2-1, with D tentatively TRBD1 (5 bases). Germline V gives CDR1 SEHNR, CDR2 FQNEAQ (reference sequence). The V end lost 2 bases, the J end lost 5 bases, and 13 bases lay between the germline ends. CDR3 size: 15 residues. The CDR3 DNA follows: TGTGCCAGCAGCTTAACTCAGGGCGATAACAATGAGCAGTTCTTC. Its protein is CASSLTQGDNNEQFF.

The CDR3 DNA sequence: TGTGCCAGCAGTGGGGACAGGGCTACCGGGGAGCTGTTTTTT. As protein: CASSGDRATGELFF. This sequence joins TRBV2 and TRBJ2-2, with 9 bases lining up with TRBD1. Per germline, CDR1 SNHLY and CDR2 FYNNEI. The V and J ends lost 4 bases and 5 bases, in that order; junction bases with no gene match: 2. The CDR3 totals 14 residues.

This clone was detected only a few times. The DNA for the CDR3 is TGCGCCAGCAGTGCCGGACACGGATATGGCTACACCTTC. It is translated as CASSAGHGYGYTF. The V and J genes are TRBV10-1 and TRBJ1-2; the D gene is possibly TRBD1 (5 bases). V lost 4 bases and J lost 5, with 11 bases in between. The CDR3 has 13 amino acids. Per germline, CDR1 WNHNN and CDR2 SYGVQD (reference sequence).

This clone was recorded once. Other DNA sequences in the same sample also yield this CDR3. The rearrangement uses TRBV5-1 and TRBJ2-3; D is undetermined. Trimming took 0 bases from V and 0 from J, leaving 8 bases between them. The germline CDR1 and CDR2 sequences are SGHRS and YFSETQ. The CDR3 runs to 15 residues. CDR3 protein: CASSLVTGSTDTQYF. In DNA form, the CDR3 reads TGCGCCAGCAGCTTGGTAACCGGGAGCACAGATACGCAGTATTTT.

J is TRBJ1-1 and V is TRBV5-1; no reliable D call. CDR1 and CDR2 (germline): SGHRS, YFSETQ. With 2 bases removed from V and 8 bases from J, the gap between germline ends came to 16 bases. The CDR3 is 14 amino acids. The CDR3 is CASSFQTDSNEAFF. CDR3 in DNA: TGCGCCAGCAGCTTCCAAACAGACTCCAACGAAGCTTTCTTT.

The V call is TRBV18, the J call TRBJ2-2; the match to TRBD1 covers 9 bases. CDR1 is KGHSH and CDR2 is LQKENI in the germline V gene. CDR3 length equals 17 residues. After removal of 5 bases from V and 5 bases from J, the junction contained 12 bases not matched to a gene. CDR3: CASSYNRDRVPTGELFF. CDR3 sequence (DNA): TGTGCCAGCTCATACAACCGGGACAGGGTCCCGACCGGGGAGCTGTTTTTT. The full variable domain, in which reference TRBV18 and TRBJ2-2 provide the parts outside the CDR3, is NAGVMQNPRHLVRRRGQEARLRCSPMKGHSHVYWYRQLPEEGLKFMVYLQKENIIDESGMPKERFSAEFPKEGPSILRIQQVVRGDSAAYFCASSYNRDRVPTGELFFGEGSRLTVL.

V gene TRBV11-2 combines with J gene TRBJ1-1, with 8 bases identical to TRBD1. Unmatched junction bases numbered 11, after V lost 4 bases and J lost 1 base. Germline values: CDR1 SGHAT, CDR2 FQNNGV. There are 17 residues in the CDR3. The CDR3 coding sequence is TGTGCCAGCAGCTCTTTGACAGGGGCCGTACCGAACACTGAAGCTTTCTTT. Encoded protein: CASSSLTGAVPNTEAFF.

J is TRBJ2-3 and V is TRBV29-1; 10 nucleotides agree with TRBD2. CDR3 length: 15 residues. The germline V gene has CDR1 SQVTM and CDR2 ANQGSEA. Trimming removed 4 bases from V and 4 bases from J; junction bases left unmatched: 8. DNA for the CDR3: TGCAGCGTTGTGGGGACTAGCGACTTTTCAGATACGCAGTATTTT. It encodes CSVVGTSDFSDTQYF.

The V and J genes are TRBV2 and TRBJ2-3, with TRBD2 as a possible D gene (5 bases). The CDR3 is 14 amino acids. Per germline, CDR1 SNHLY and CDR2 FYNNEI. V was cut by 5 bases and J by 5 bases, with 14 bases left in between. In DNA, the CDR3 is TGTGCCAGCAGTCTGCAGGAGGAGATAGATACGCAGTATTTT. Translation gives CASSLQEEIDTQYF.

The chain uses TRBV27 and TRBJ2-6; D perhaps matches TRBD2 (5 bases). The CDR3 sequence is 15 residues long. Trimming shortened V by 5 bases and J by 0 bases, and 8 bases separated the two germline ends. Germline assignment: CDR1 MNHEY and CDR2 SMNVEV (reference sequence). The CDR3 here is CASSQRSSGANVLTF. DNA of the CDR3: TGTGCCAGCAGTCAGCGGAGCTCTGGGGCCAACGTCCTGACTTTC.

The chain carries TRBV9 and TRBJ2-7; TRBD1 agrees at 7 bases. Germline V gene lookup returns CDR1 SGDLS and CDR2 YYNGEE. The CDR3 is 14 amino acids. J was trimmed by 7 bases and V by 1 base; bases with no gene match: 8. CDR3 loop: CASSVYSGGGEQYF. The DNA of the CDR3 is TGTGCCAGCAGCGTATATTCAGGGGGTGGTGAGCAGTACTTC. The whole variable domain, filled in from reference TRBV9 and TRBJ2-7, reads DSGVTQTPKHLITATGQRVTLRCSPRSGDLSVYWYQQSLDQGLQFLIQYYNGEERAKGNILERFSAQQFPDLHSELNLSSLELGDSALYFCASSVYSGGGEQYFGPGTRLTVT.

V usage is TRBV7-6 and J usage is TRBJ1-2, with no clear D. V was cut by 1 base and J by 0 bases, with 9 bases left in between. Germline V gene lookup returns CDR1 SGHVS and CDR2 FNYEAQ. This CDR3 spans 15 amino acids. The CDR3 here is CASSLERATNYGYTF. As DNA, the CDR3 is TGTGCCAGCAGCTTAGAGCGGGCGACTAACTATGGCTACACCTTC.

The chain recombines TRBV2 with TRBJ2-1; D remains unclear. With 3 bases removed from V and 0 bases from J, the gap between germline ends came to 9 bases. Germline CDR1 and CDR2: SNHLY and FYNNEI. The CDR3 contains 15 residues. DNA for the CDR3: TGTGCCAGCAGTGAGCTCCCGAGCTCCTACAATGAGCAGTTCTTC. Protein sequence: CASSELPSSYNEQFF.

J is TRBJ2-7 and V is TRBV4-1, with 7 bases that match TRBD1. Losses at the gene ends were 2 bases for V and 2 bases for J; bases not matched to a gene: 9. CDR3 length: 16 residues. Germline V gives CDR1 MGHRA, CDR2 YSYEKL. The CDR3 DNA is TGCGCCAGCAGCCAATTCCGGGACAGCTTACCCTACGAGCAGTACTTC. Its translation: CASSQFRDSLPYEQYF.

The chain links TRBV27 to TRBJ2-2, with D perhaps matching TRBD1 (7 bases). Per germline, CDR1 MNHEY and CDR2 SMNVEV (reference sequence). The CDR3 consists of 19 residues. V dropped 0 bases and J dropped 2 bases, with 19 bases sitting between them. The chain's CDR3 is CASSLSSTGMRGNTGELFF. The CDR3, as DNA: TGTGCCAGCAGTTTATCTTCGACAGGGATGCGGGGAAACACCGGGGAGCTGTTTTTT.

V is TRBV28 and J is TRBJ2-1; 12 positions agree with TRBD1. The CDR3 sequence is 16 residues long. With 6 bases clipped from V and 10 bases from J, the junction kept 13 bases outside the gene matches. Germline CDR1 MDHEN, CDR2 SYDVKM. CDR3 bases: TGTGCCAGCAGACCGGCCCCGGGACAGGGGGCAGAAGAGCAGTTCTTC. Translation: CASRPAPGQGAEEQFF.